One and the same sample provided the 4 T cell receptor beta chains below, sequenced in a study of early T cells in non-severe SARS-CoV-2 infection. TCRdb re-analysed the 5' RACE reads in MiXCR, keeping a single row per CDR3 protein. The sample records about 60,000 distinct CDR3 sequences, 8.5% to 10% being singletons. Input material: whole blood. Source of these receptors: an adult who was a healthcare worker with PCR-confirmed SARS-CoV-2 infection or an uninfected control (not recorded which).

Ten or more counts support this clonotype. The J gene is TRBJ2-1, the V gene TRBV20-1; 10 bases align to TRBD2. CDR1 and CDR2 from the germline V gene are DFQATT and SNEGSKA (reference sequence). The ends lost 6 bases at V and 8 bases at J; junction bases unmatched: 13. This CDR3 contains 15 residues. The DNA of the CDR3 is TGCAGTGCCAAGAAGGGACTAGCGCTGGCCGATGAGCAGTTCTTC. The encoded protein is CSAKKGLALADEQFF.

This chain connects TRBV5-1 to TRBJ2-5; 7 bases map to TRBD1. The V gene's germline CDR1 is SGHRS and CDR2 YFSETQ. After removal of 2 bases from V and 2 bases from J, the junction contained 6 bases not matched to a gene. The CDR3 contains 15 residues. CDR3 DNA sequence: TGCGCCAGCAGCTTTGGTAACAGGGGACAAGAGACCCAGTACTTC. Protein product: CASSFGNRGQETQYF. Based on the CDR3 plus reference TRBV5-1 and TRBJ2-5, the full variable domain is KAGVTQTPRYLIKTRGQQVTLSCSPISGHRSVSWYQQTPGQGLQFLFEYFSETQRNKGNFPGRFSGRQFSNSRSEMNVSTLELGDSALYLCASSFGNRGQETQYFGPGTRLLVL.

This clonotype occurred many times. The V and J genes are TRBV20-1 and TRBJ2-1, with 8 bases aligning to TRBD1. Losses at the gene ends were 1 base for V and 2 bases for J; bases not matched to a gene: 7. There are 16 residues in the CDR3. The germline gives CDR1 DFQATT, CDR2 SNEGSKA (reference sequence). CDR3 bases: TGCAGTGCTAGAGTCGGACAGGGCGGACCCTACAATGAGCAGTTCTTC. Amino acids: CSARVGQGGPYNEQFF.

The rearrangement uses TRBV7-9 and TRBJ1-2; D is unresolved. V dropped 5 bases and J dropped 2 bases, with 18 bases sitting between them. The CDR3 spans 16 residues. Looked up from germline, CDR1 is SEHNR and CDR2 is FQNEAQ (reference sequence). The chain's CDR3 is CASSPLRALSNYGYTF. The DNA for the CDR3 is TGTGCCAGCAGCCCACTTCGAGCACTTAGCAACTATGGCTACACCTTC.